This T cell receptor beta chain was observed in a study of identical twins. General study findings and limits: Zero-insertion analyses were open to partial confounding by invariant MAIT and iNKT cells.

As regards this clonotype: What it binds is unknown.

Through template switching, a universal primer site was introduced, and the cDNA contained unique molecular identifiers. One entry per CDR3 protein results from TCRdb running MiXCR on the 5' RACE reads. The table shows around 100,000 distinct CDR3 sequences, with around 5.5% occurring only once. Germline loops: CDR1 MGHRA, CDR2 YSYEKL. CDR3 length: 16 amino acids. Trimming shortened V by 1 base and J by 4 bases, and 16 bases separated the two germline ends. The chain uses TRBV4-1 and TRBJ1-2; tentatively, D is TRBD1 (6 bases). Sequencing was done on a sample of memory T cells sorted from blood. The clonotype originates from a woman aged 50 to 60 in good health. The DNA of the CDR3 is TGCGCCAGCAGCCAAGGGAAGGGGCAGGGGATCTATGGCTACACCTTC. Translation: CASSQGKGQGIYGYTF.